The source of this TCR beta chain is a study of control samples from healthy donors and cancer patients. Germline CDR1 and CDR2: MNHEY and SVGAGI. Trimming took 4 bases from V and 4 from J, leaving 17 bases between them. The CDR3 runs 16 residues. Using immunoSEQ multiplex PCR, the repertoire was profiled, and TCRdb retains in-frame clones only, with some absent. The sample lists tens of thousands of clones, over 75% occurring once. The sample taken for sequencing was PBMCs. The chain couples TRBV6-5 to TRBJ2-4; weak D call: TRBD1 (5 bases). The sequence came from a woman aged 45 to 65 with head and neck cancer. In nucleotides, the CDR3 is TGTGCCAGCAGTTCCGAACGGACATCCCTTAAAAACATTCAGTACTTC. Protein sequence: CASSSERTSLKNIQYF.